The clone carrying this T cell receptor beta chain was found a few times. No antigen is known for it. Generated by immunoSEQ multiplex PCR, the TCRdb table keeps only in-frame clones and is missing some. The sample contains some 130,000 clones, around 90% of which appear only once. The sample comes from a study of T cell responses to AZD1222 COVID-19 vaccine. The study, taken as a whole, reports: Mapped onto spike, vaccine-associated CD4 TCRs spanned it and were dominant at 160-218 and 743-854. Clonal diversity may have been underestimated, and the donors were mostly white British, with more females than males.

The CDR3 is 14 residues long. Per the germline V gene, CDR1 is KGHSH and CDR2 is LQKENI. V lost 3 bases and J lost 5, with 13 bases in between. The chain joins TRBV18 to TRBJ1-2; D remains ambiguous. This material consisted of peripheral blood, taken on day 0 of AZD1222 vaccination. The TCR comes from an adult in good health. DNA for the CDR3: TGTGCCAGCTCACCGCCCTGGAGCAGATATGGCTACACCTTC. It yields the protein CASSPPWSRYGYTF.